Shown below are 13 T cell receptor beta chains from a single sample sequenced in a study of cytomegalovirus exposure and HLA in healthy donors. Researchers ran the PCR with 60 Vbeta and 13 Jbeta primers. Sequenced by immunoSEQ multiplex PCR; TCRdb stores in-frame clones only, minus some. The data show more than 85,000 clones, about 70% seen once. Sequencing input: PBMCs. These receptors were collected from a female donor in good health and CMV-seronegative.

The rearrangement joins TRBV6-5 to TRBJ2-1; 8 bases are shared with TRBD2. V shed 5 bases, J shed 4 bases, and the junction held 4 bases outside the gene matches. The CDR3 is made up of 14 amino acids. CDR1 is MNHEY, CDR2 SVGAGI, per germline. The chain's CDR3 is CASSVSGTYNEQFF. In nucleotides, the CDR3 is TGTGCCAGCAGTGTTAGCGGGACGTACAATGAGCAGTTCTTC.

The chain is built from TRBV5-4 and TRBJ2-3; TRBD2 aligns across 9 bases. The V gene end was trimmed by 3 bases and the J gene end by 3 bases; junction bases not matched to a gene: 2. The CDR3 runs to 14 residues. The germline V gene encodes CDR1 SGHNT and CDR2 YYREEE (reference sequence). DNA of the CDR3: TGTGCCAGCAGCTATGCGGGGGGGACAGATACGCAGTATTTT. This codes for CASSYAGGTDTQYF.

In this sample, this clone turned up a few times. This rearrangement joins TRBV5-1 to TRBJ1-4; D gene unclear. Germline lookup yields CDR1 SGHRS and CDR2 YFSETQ. This CDR3 spans 14 amino acids. V was trimmed by 5 bases and J by 0 bases, leaving 8 bases between them. As DNA, the CDR3 is TGCGCCAGCAGACTACAAACAACTAATGAAAAACTGTTTTTT. Amino acid sequence: CASRLQTTNEKLFF.

The chain carries TRBV6-1 and TRBJ1-2, with 10 positions matching TRBD1. CDR1 MNHNS and CDR2 SASEGT come from the germline V gene. Unmatched junction bases numbered 6, after V lost 10 bases and J lost 4 bases. The CDR3 loop spans 13 amino acids. The CDR3 is CATTTGGGYGYTF. Here the CDR3 DNA reads TGTGCCACGACGACAGGGGGCGGCTATGGCTACACCTTC.

Only one count was recorded for this clone. The rearrangement joins TRBV5-4 to TRBJ2-7; 13 nucleotides match TRBD2. V was clipped by 4 bases and J by 6 bases; unmatched bases: 7. There are 15 residues in the CDR3. From germline, CDR1 is SGHNT and CDR2 YYREEE (reference sequence). The CDR3 DNA is TGTGCCAGCAGCACCCGACTAGCGGGAGGAGGCGAGCAGTACTTC. As protein: CASSTRLAGGGEQYF. Full variable domain (rest looked up from reference TRBV5-4 and TRBJ2-7): ETGVTQSPTHLIKTRGQQVTLRCSSQSGHNTVSWYQQALGQGPQFIFQYYREEENGRGNFPPRFSGLQFPNYSSELNVNALELDDSALYLCASSTRLAGGGEQYFGPGTRLTVT.

This clone has more than one count but fewer than ten. The genes are TRBV27 and TRBJ2-5, with 13 nucleotides matching TRBD2. The germline gives CDR1 MNHEY, CDR2 SMNVEV (reference sequence). V dropped 5 bases and J dropped 4; count of bases not matched to a gene: 19. CDR3 size: 20 residues. CDR3 region: CASSTRTSGRTWGYGETQYF. Here the CDR3 DNA reads TGTGCCAGCAGTACCCGGACTAGCGGGAGAACCTGGGGATACGGAGAGACCCAGTACTTC.

The chain combines TRBV7-2 with TRBJ1-1; possibly TRBD1 for D (5 bases). This CDR3 is 13 amino acids long. V shed 5 bases and J shed 0 bases, with 7 bases lying between them. The germline V gene has CDR1 SGHTA and CDR2 FQGNSA. The CDR3 loop is CASSGGVNTEAFF. Written as DNA, the CDR3 is TGTGCCAGCAGCGGAGGGGTGAACACTGAAGCTTTCTTT.

This sequence joins TRBV25-1 and TRBJ1-2; 8 nucleotides agree with TRBD1. The CDR3 runs to 13 residues. V dropped 5 bases and J dropped 8; count of bases not matched to a gene: 7. Germline V lookup: CDR1 MGHDK, CDR2 SYGVNS. The CDR3 here is CASSLDRGYGYTF. CDR3 nucleotides: TGTGCCAGCAGTCTCGACAGGGGATACGGCTACACCTTC.

This clone appeared once. V is TRBV13 and J is TRBJ2-3; 10 nucleotides align to TRBD2. The CDR3 loop spans 19 amino acids. J gave up 0 bases and V 2 bases, and 11 bases lay outside the gene matches. The germline V gene encodes CDR1 PRHDT and CDR2 FYEKMQ (reference sequence). The CDR3 protein is CASSLLGLAEAPSTDTQYF. The CDR3 DNA is TGTGCCAGCAGCTTACTCGGACTAGCGGAGGCCCCTAGCACAGATACGCAGTATTTT.

This clone is a singleton in its sample. The chain couples TRBV28 to TRBJ1-5; D unresolved. The CDR3 length is 14 residues. CDR1 is MDHEN and CDR2 is SYDVKM in the germline V gene. V was trimmed by 2 bases and J by 6 bases, leaving 11 bases between them. The CDR3 region is CASSLEGATQPQHF. CDR3 DNA: TGTGCCAGCAGTTTAGAGGGCGCGACTCAGCCCCAGCATTTT.

The J gene is TRBJ2-7, the V gene TRBV27; the D gene is possibly TRBD1 (6 bases). This CDR3 is 19 amino acids long. V gave up 6 bases and J gave up 1 base, with 28 bases separating them. The V gene's germline CDR1 is MNHEY and CDR2 SMNVEV (reference sequence). This CDR3 is CASRSAGTRIWYGSYEQYF. The CDR3 DNA sequence: TGTGCCAGCAGATCTGCCGGGACACGCATTTGGTACGGATCCTACGAGCAGTACTTC.

The chain has TRBV19 and TRBJ2-1; D not resolved. The CDR3 covers 14 residues. Deletions cut 3 bases from V and 1 base from J, with 7 bases between. The germline V gene encodes CDR1 LNHDA and CDR2 SQIVND (reference sequence). The CDR3 here is CASSMSRSYNEQFF. The CDR3 coding sequence is TGTGCCAGTAGTATGAGCAGGTCCTACAATGAGCAGTTCTTC.

V and J are TRBV13 and TRBJ1-5; D unresolved. Trimming left V 0 bases short and J 3 bases short, with 15 bases between. CDR3 size: 17 residues. Looked up from germline, CDR1 is PRHDT and CDR2 is FYEKMQ (reference sequence). This CDR3 is CASSLGAGTQSNQPQHF. CDR3 DNA sequence: TGTGCCAGCAGCTTAGGTGCGGGCACACAATCCAATCAGCCCCAGCATTTT.